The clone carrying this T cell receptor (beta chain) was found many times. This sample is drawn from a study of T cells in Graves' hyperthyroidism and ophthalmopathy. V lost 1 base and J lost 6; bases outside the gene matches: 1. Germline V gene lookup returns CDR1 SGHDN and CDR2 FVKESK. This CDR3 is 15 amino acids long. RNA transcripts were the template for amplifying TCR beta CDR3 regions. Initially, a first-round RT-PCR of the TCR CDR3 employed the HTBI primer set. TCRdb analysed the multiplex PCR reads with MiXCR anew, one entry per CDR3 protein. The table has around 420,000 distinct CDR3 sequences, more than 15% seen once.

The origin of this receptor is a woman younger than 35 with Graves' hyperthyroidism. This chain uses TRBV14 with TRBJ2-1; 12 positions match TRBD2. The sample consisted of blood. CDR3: CASSQGLAGANEQFF. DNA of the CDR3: TGTGCCAGCAGCCAAGGACTAGCGGGAGCCAATGAGCAGTTCTTC.